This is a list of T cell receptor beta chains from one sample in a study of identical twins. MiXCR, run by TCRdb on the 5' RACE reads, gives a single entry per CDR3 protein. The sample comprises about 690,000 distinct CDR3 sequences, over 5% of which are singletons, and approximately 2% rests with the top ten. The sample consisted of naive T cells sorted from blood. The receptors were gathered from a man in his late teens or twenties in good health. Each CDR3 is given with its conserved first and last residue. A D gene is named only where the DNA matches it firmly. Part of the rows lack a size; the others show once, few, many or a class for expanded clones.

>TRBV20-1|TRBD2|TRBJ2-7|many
TGCAGTGCTAGCCGGACTAGCGGGAGTTTTGTCTCCTACGAGCAGTACTTC
CSASRTSGSFVSYEQYF
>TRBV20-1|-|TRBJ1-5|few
TGCAGTGCTAGATTTGAGGGGGGGCAGGGGCAAGGGCCCCAGCATTTT
CSARFEGGQGQGPQHF
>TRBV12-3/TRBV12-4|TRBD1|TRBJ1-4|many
TGTGCCAGCAGCCTGGGACAGGGCAATGAAAAACTGTTTTTT
CASSLGQGNEKLFF
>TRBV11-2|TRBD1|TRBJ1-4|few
TGTGCCAGCAGCTTAGAAGGGGGCACTAATGAAAAACTGTTTTTT
CASSLEGGTNEKLFF
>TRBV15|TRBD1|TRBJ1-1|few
TGTGCCACCAGCAGCAAAACGACAGGGGGAGGAAACACTGAAGCTTTCTTT
CATSSKTTGGGNTEAFF
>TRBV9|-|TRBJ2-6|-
TGTGCCAGCAGCGCTAGGGGGGCTGGGGCCAACGTCCTGACTTTC
CASSARGAGANVLTF
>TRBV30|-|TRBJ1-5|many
TGTGCCTGGTCCCGGGACAGCAATCAGCCCCAGCATTTT
CAWSRDSNQPQHF
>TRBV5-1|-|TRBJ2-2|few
TGCGCCAGCAGCAATCAGGGGATCGGGGAGCTGTTTTTT
CASSNQGIGELFF
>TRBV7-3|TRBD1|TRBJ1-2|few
TGTGCCAGCAGCTACGGGACAGGGGAAGGCTACACCTTC
CASSYGTGEGYTF
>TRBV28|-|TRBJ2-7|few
TGTGCCAGCACCCTATCCCCGGGCCTACTTTACGAGCAGTACTTC
CASTLSPGLLYEQYF
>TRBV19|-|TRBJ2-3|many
TGTGCCAGTAGTATTCCATCCAGCACAGATACGCAGTATTTT
CASSIPSSTDTQYF
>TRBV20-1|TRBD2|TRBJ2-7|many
TGCAGTGCTAGGGGGGGGACTAATGAGCAGTACTTC
CSARGGTNEQYF
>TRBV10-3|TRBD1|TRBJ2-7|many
TGTGCCATCAGTGCCGGGACAGGGATCGACGAGCAGTACTTC
CAISAGTGIDEQYF
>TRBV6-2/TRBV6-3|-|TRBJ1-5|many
TGTGCCAGCACCCCATTCAACCCGAACAGGTTCATCTCGATCCAGCCCCAGCATTTT
CASTPFNPNRFISIQPQHF
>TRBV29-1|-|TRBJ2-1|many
TGCAGCGTCCATCAAGTAGACAGAACACAGTTCTTC
CSVHQVDRTQFF
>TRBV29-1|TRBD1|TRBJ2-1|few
TGCAGCGTTCCCACCGGGACAGAGTACAATGAGCAGTTCTTC
CSVPTGTEYNEQFF
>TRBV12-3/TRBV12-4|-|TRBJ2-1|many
TGTGCCAGCAGCCCAGGGTCCCCAAGCTCCTACAATGAGCAGTTCTTC
CASSPGSPSSYNEQFF
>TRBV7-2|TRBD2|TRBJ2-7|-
TGTGCCAGCAGGTGGGAGGGCAGATACGAGCAGTACTTC
CASRWEGRYEQYF
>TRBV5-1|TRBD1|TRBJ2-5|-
TGCGCCAGCAGCCAAGTGACCGGGACAGGGAAAGAGACCCAGTACTTC
CASSQVTGTGKETQYF
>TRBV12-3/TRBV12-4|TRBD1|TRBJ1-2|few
TGTGCCAGCAGTCCCGGGACAGGGGCCGTACACTATGGCTACACCTTC
CASSPGTGAVHYGYTF
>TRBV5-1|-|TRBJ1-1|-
TGCGCCAGCGGAAACGTTGGGGACGGATTGAACACTGAAGCTTTCTTT
CASGNVGDGLNTEAFF
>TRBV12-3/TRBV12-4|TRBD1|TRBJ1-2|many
TGTGCCAGCAGCTACAGGGGTTCCTATGGCTACACCTTC
CASSYRGSYGYTF
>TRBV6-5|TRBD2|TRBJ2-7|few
TGTGCCAGCAGCCCCTCGGGGGGGGAGCAGTACTTC
CASSPSGGEQYF
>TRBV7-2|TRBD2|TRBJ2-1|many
TGTGCCAGCAGCATACTAGCGGGACACCACAATGAGCAGTTCTTC
CASSILAGHHNEQFF
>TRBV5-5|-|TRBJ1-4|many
TGTGCCAGCAGCTCTGATCAAGAGGCCTATGAAAAACTGTTTTTT
CASSSDQEAYEKLFF
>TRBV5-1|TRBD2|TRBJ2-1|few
TGCGCCAGCAGAACTAGCGCCGGGGCCAATGAGCAGTTCTTC
CASRTSAGANEQFF
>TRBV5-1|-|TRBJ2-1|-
TGCGCCAGCAGCTTGGCAGGGGTAGGGCCACATGAGCAGTTCTTC
CASSLAGVGPHEQFF
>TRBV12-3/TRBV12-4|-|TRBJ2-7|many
TGTGCCAGCAGTCCAACCGGACAGTTTTACCGCGGAACCTTC
CASSPTGQFYRGTF
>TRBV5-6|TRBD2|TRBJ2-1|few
TGTGCCAGCACCGGCGGGCTAGCGGGCCCGACGAATGAGCAGTTCTTC
CASTGGLAGPTNEQFF
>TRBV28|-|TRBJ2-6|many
TGTGCCAGCTCTGAGGCTGGGGCCAACGTCCTGACTTTC
CASSEAGANVLTF
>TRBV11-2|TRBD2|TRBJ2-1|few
TGTGCCAGCAGCTTTGGACTAGCGGTCGATAATGAGCAGTTCTTC
CASSFGLAVDNEQFF
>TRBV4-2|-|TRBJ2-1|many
TGTGCCAGCAGCCTAAGCTTACTGTGGGGGCCCTCAGCCTACAATGAGCAGTTCTTC
CASSLSLLWGPSAYNEQFF
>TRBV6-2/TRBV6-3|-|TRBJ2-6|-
TGTGCCAGCAGGAGGGTAATTCGACTCAGCTCTGGGGCCAACGTCCTGACTTTC
CASRRVIRLSSGANVLTF
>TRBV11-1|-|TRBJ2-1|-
TGTGCCAGCAGCTTAGCGAACGGGGGTGGAGCAGACTACAATGAGCAGTTCTTC
CASSLANGGGADYNEQFF
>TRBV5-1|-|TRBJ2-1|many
TGCGCCAGCAGCTTGCATTCTAGGTCCGGGAATGAGCAGTTCTTC
CASSLHSRSGNEQFF
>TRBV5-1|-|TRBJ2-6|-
TGCGCCAGCAGCTTCAGTGCTGGGGCCAACGTCCTGACTTTC
CASSFSAGANVLTF